The 16 T cell receptor beta chains below all came from one sample that was sequenced in a study of OX40 agonist ivuxolimab in advanced cancers. Produced via immunoSEQ multiplex PCR; TCRdb's table is partial and in-frame only. The profile shows some 70,000 clones, roughly four fifths of them singletons. Specimen: CD4+ or CD8+ T cells sorted from blood, collected in a trial of the OX40 agonist ivuxolimab. The receptors here all came from an adult with an advanced solid tumor such as melanoma, head and neck, liver or kidney cancer.

This clone occurred a few times. V gene TRBV14 combines with J gene TRBJ2-1; D gene uncertain. CDR1 is SGHDN, CDR2 FVKESK, per germline. Trimming shortened V by 2 bases and J by 4 bases, and 9 bases separated the two germline ends. The CDR3 runs to 14 residues. The CDR3 nucleotides are TGTGCCAGCAGCCAAAGTTCCCCGTACAATGAGCAGTTCTTC. Translation: CASSQSSPYNEQFF.

This clone has a handful of counts. The V gene is TRBV28, the J gene TRBJ1-1, with D possibly being TRBD1 (6 bases). CDR1 and CDR2 (germline): MDHEN, SYDVKM. The germline V and J ends were trimmed by 6 bases and 10 bases, with 21 bases remaining between them. The length of the CDR3 is 14 residues. The CDR3 loop is CASRPSTGTSRAFF. The CDR3 DNA reads as TGTGCCAGCAGGCCATCCACAGGGACCTCCCGAGCTTTCTTT. Full variable domain (remainder filled in from reference TRBV28 and TRBJ1-1): DVKVTQSSRYLVKRTGEKVFLECVQDMDHENMFWYRQDPGLGLRLIYFSYDVKMKEKGDIPEGYSVSREKKERFSLILESASTNQTSMYLCASRPSTGTSRAFFGQGTRLTVV.

The chain couples TRBV5-4 to TRBJ2-1; TRBD2 might be the D (6 bases). Germline V gene data show CDR1 as SGHNT and CDR2 as YYREEE (reference sequence). This CDR3 is 16 amino acids long. Trimming stripped 6 bases from V and 7 bases from J, with 23 bases between. The CDR3 DNA is TGTGCCAGCAACAAATGGGGGACTGGACTTCCGAATGAGCAGTTCTTC. Translated: CASNKWGTGLPNEQFF.

The chain carries TRBV25-1 and TRBJ1-4, with 8 bases identical to TRBD1. Germline V gene lookup returns CDR1 MGHDK and CDR2 SYGVNS. The length of the CDR3 is 15 residues. V was clipped by 4 bases and J by 6 bases; unmatched bases: 7. CDR3 bases: TGTGCCAGCAGTGTCCCGACAGGGGAACATGAAAAACTGTTTTTT. It is translated as CASSVPTGEHEKLFF.

Concerning this clone: A read error may account for a junction end that differs from germline. The chain couples TRBV5-4 to TRBJ2-2, with D maybe TRBD1 (6 bases). Germline CDR1 reads SGHNT; CDR2 reads YYREEE (reference sequence). The CDR3 is made up of 15 amino acids. The chain's CDR3 is CASRDPDRAHRGAVF. The DNA of the CDR3 is TGTGCCAGCAGGGACCCGGACAGAGCACACCGGGGAGCTGTTTTT.

The J gene is TRBJ1-2, the V gene TRBV18; a weak D match, TRBD1 (6 bases). Germline CDR1 and CDR2: KGHSH and LQKENI. The CDR3 is made up of 17 amino acids. Between the trimmed V and J ends, which lost 2 bases and 4 bases, there was a span of 20 bases. CDR3 sequence reads: CASSPNLKLEGVYGYTF. The CDR3, as DNA: TGTGCCAGCTCACCAAACTTAAAGCTGGAGGGGGTCTATGGCTACACCTTC.

The chain carries TRBV7-2 and TRBJ1-1; TRBD1 aligns across 8 bases. J gave up 2 bases and V 4 bases, and 6 bases lay outside the gene matches. The germline CDR1 and CDR2 sequences are SGHTA and FQGNSA. This CDR3 has 15 residues. The CDR3 DNA sequence: TGTGCCAGCAGCTCGGACAGGGCGGGAAACACTGAAGCTTTCTTT. It specifies CASSSDRAGNTEAFF.

The chain carries TRBV2 and TRBJ2-5; D possibly uses TRBD1 or TRBD2 (5 bases each). V was clipped by 1 base and J by 3 bases, with 15 bases between them. CDR1 is SNHLY, CDR2 FYNNEI, per germline. The CDR3 contains 16 residues. The CDR3 DNA follows: TGTGCCAGCAGTGAAGGGGACCTTGGCGGAGAAGAGACCCAGTACTTC. Its protein product is CASSEGDLGGEETQYF.

This clone is medium-sized in the sample. The rearrangement uses TRBV4-2 and TRBJ1-5; perhaps TRBD1 as D (5 bases). Trimming removed 4 bases from V and 6 bases from J, with 13 bases in between. CDR3 length: 14 amino acids. Germline CDR1 reads LGHNA; CDR2 reads YNFKEQ. In DNA form, the CDR3 reads TGTGCCAGCAGCCTTCGGGGGGGTTCTCAGCCCCAGCATTTT. Its translation: CASSLRGGSQPQHF.

The V call is TRBV28, the J call TRBJ2-1; D remains ambiguous. The length of the CDR3 is 13 residues. Per germline, CDR1 MDHEN and CDR2 SYDVKM. V was clipped by 3 bases and J by 3 bases, with 6 bases between them. CDR3: CASSFYSYNEQFF. In nucleotides, the CDR3 is TGTGCCAGCAGTTTTTACAGCTACAATGAGCAGTTCTTC.

The rearrangement joins TRBV2 to TRBJ2-1; 12 bases agree with TRBD2. The CDR3 sequence is 15 residues long. Germline V lookup: CDR1 SNHLY, CDR2 FYNNEI. The ends lost 6 bases at V and 6 bases at J; junction bases unmatched: 6. The CDR3 is CASSGLAGLINEQFF. In DNA form, the CDR3 reads TGTGCCAGCAGCGGACTAGCGGGACTGATCAATGAGCAGTTCTTC. Based on the CDR3 plus reference TRBV2 and TRBJ2-1, the full variable domain is EPEVTQTPSHQVTQMGQEVILRCVPISNHLYFYWYRQILGQKVEFLVSFYNNEISEKSEIFDDQFSVERPDGSNFTLKIRSTKLEDSAMYFCASSGLAGLINEQFFGPGTRLTVL.

The chain carries TRBV27 and TRBJ2-1; 10 bases are a match to TRBD1. Germline V CDR1 and CDR2: MNHEY, SMNVEV (reference sequence). J was trimmed by 8 bases and V by 3 bases; bases with no gene match: 7. The length of the CDR3 is 15 residues. CDR3 region: CASSFRDRGRDEQFF. DNA of the CDR3: TGTGCCAGCAGTTTCCGAGACAGGGGGCGTGATGAGCAGTTCTTC.

This rearrangement joins TRBV10-3 to TRBJ2-4, with TRBD2 matching 9 bases. Germline-derived CDR1 and CDR2 are ENHRY and SYGVKD. The ends lost 6 bases at V and 2 bases at J; junction bases unmatched: 8. This CDR3 is 16 amino acids long. Written as DNA, the CDR3 is TGTGCCATCAGGAATGAAGCGGGAGGATCCAAAAACATTCAGTACTTC. Protein sequence: CAIRNEAGGSKNIQYF.

The V gene is TRBV5-4, the J gene TRBJ1-1; the D gene is possibly TRBD1 (6 bases). Trimming shortened V by 0 bases and J by 10 bases, and 16 bases separated the two germline ends. The CDR3 has 14 amino acids. In germline, CDR1 is SGHNT, CDR2 YYREEE (reference sequence). The CDR3 DNA reads TGTGCCAGCAGCTTGGTGGGGGCAACTCAAGGAGCTTTCTTT. Translation gives CASSLVGATQGAFF.

This clone was seen only once. Germline is not matched at one junction end, which may reflect a read error. The gene calls are TRBV2 and TRBJ1-1; D not certain. Germline CDR1 is SNHLY and CDR2 is FYNNEI. The CDR3 has 8 amino acids. The CDR3 nucleotides are TGTGCCAGCACTGAAGCTTTCTTT. Protein sequence: CASTEAFF.

The chain combines TRBV5-1 with TRBJ1-4; D gene ambiguous. This CDR3 contains 16 residues. Per germline, CDR1 SGHRS and CDR2 YFSETQ. Trimming stripped 0 bases from V and 7 bases from J, with 16 bases between. The CDR3 DNA reads as TGCGCCAGCAGCTTGGCCGGGAGGGAGGTCGCTGAAAAACTGTTTTTT. Protein product: CASSLAGREVAEKLFF. Looking up the rest from reference TRBV5-1 and TRBJ1-4 gives the full variable domain: KAGVTQTPRYLIKTRGQQVTLSCSPISGHRSVSWYQQTPGQGLQFLFEYFSETQRNKGNFPGRFSGRQFSNSRSEMNVSTLELGDSALYLCASSLAGREVAEKLFFGSGTQLSVL.